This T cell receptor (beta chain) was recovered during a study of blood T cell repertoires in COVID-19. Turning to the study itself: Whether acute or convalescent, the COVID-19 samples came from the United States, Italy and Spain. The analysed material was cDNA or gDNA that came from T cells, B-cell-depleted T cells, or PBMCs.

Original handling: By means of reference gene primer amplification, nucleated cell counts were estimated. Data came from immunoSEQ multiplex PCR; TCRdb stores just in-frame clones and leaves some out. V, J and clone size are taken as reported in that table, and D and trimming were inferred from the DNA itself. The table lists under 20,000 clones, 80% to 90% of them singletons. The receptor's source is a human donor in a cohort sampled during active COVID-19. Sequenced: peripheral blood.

The CDR3 spells CASRPGTRGITETQYF. The DNA for the CDR3 is TGTGCCAGCAGGCCCGGGACGAGGGGGATAACGGAGACCCAGTACTTC. The V gene is TRBV28, the J gene TRBJ2-5; possible D gene TRBD1, 6 bases. V gave up 6 bases and J gave up 5 bases, with 22 bases separating them. CDR1 MDHEN and CDR2 SYDVKM come from the germline V gene. The CDR3 sequence is 16 residues long. Based on the CDR3 plus reference TRBV28 and TRBJ2-5, the full variable domain is DVKVTQSSRYLVKRTGEKVFLECVQDMDHENMFWYRQDPGLGLRLIYFSYDVKMKEKGDIPEGYSVSREKKERFSLILESASTNQTSMYLCASRPGTRGITETQYFGPGTRLLVL.